This T cell receptor beta chain was captured by sequencing in a study of cytomegalovirus exposure and HLA in healthy donors. Study findings and constraints: Later analysis identified a missense DCLRE1C variant that was linked to TCR beta V- and J-gene trimming.

PCR amplification relied on 60 Vbeta primers (plus 13 Jbeta primers). Method: immunoSEQ multiplex PCR; TCRdb's copy keeps in-frame clones and lacks some. This sample has tens of thousands of clones, with 74% found just once. These donors counted as nominally healthy when sampled, but unrecorded immune exposures were likely. Worth noting for this clone: The antigen is undetermined.

The receptor was isolated from a young man in good health and CMV-seronegative. The sample was PBMCs.

In DNA, the CDR3 is TGTGCCAGCAGCCCGACTCTTTCAGCCTACGAGCAGTACTTC. This sequence encodes CASSPTLSAYEQYF. This chain links TRBV11-2 with TRBJ2-7, with no clear D. The CDR3 totals 14 residues. Germline-derived CDR1 and CDR2 are SGHAT and FQNNGV. Trimming took off 5 bases at V and 2 bases at J, with 13 bases between the two ends.